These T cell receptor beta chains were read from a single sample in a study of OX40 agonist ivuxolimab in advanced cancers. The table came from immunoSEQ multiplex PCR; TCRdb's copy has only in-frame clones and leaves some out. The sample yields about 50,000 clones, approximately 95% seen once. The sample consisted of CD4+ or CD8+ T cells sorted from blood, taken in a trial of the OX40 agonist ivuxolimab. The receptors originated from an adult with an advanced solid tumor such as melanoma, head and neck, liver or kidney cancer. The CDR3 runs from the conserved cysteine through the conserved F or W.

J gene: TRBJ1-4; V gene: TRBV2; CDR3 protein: CASTPSPDATNEKLFF
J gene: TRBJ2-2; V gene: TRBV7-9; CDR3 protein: CASSFGTSGHTGELFF
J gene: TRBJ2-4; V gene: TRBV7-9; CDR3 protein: CASSLDSLAKNIQYF
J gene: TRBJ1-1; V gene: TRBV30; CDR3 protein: CAWSSAGYTEAFF
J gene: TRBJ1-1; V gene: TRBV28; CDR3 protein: CASSLFRNTEAFF
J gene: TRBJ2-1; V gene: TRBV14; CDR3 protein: CASSQDSPAPGYNEQFF
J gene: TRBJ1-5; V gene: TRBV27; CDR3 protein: CASSPPGQPQHF
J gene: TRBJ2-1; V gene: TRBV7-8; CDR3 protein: CASSSTLYNEQFF
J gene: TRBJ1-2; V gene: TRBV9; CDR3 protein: CASSQGDYGYTF
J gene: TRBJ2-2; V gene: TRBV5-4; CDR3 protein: CASSTLQGAGELFF
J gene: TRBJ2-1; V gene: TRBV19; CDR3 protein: CASTALAGVIDEQFF
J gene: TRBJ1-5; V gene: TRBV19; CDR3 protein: CASSILSYISQPQHF
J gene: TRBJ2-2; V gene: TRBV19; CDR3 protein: CASSIVLNTGELFF
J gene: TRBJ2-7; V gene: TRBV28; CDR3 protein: CASSFGGKSSYEQYF
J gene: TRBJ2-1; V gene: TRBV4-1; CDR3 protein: CASSLHPAGLYNEQFF
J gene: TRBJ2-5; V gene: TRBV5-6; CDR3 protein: CASLPLGGETQYF
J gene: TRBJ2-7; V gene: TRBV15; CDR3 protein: CATSGRAGEQYF
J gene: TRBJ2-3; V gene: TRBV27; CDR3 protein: CASSFSGSSTDTQYF
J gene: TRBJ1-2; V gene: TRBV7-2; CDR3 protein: CASSLPSDYGYTF
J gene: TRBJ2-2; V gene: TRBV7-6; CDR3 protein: CASRTREGNTGELFF
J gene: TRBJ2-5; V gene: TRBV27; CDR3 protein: CARLAGDQETQYF
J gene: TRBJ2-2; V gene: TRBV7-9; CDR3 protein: CASLEGKLFF